These 28 T cell receptor beta chains were all obtained from the same sample, sequenced in a study of blood T cell repertoires in COVID-19. Sequencing used immunoSEQ multiplex PCR; TCRdb keeps in-frame clones, though not all of them. The sample consists of 60,000 to 80,000 clones, approximately 85% of them appearing once. The sample was peripheral blood. All receptors come from a man in his fifties or sixties with acute or convalescent COVID-19.

This sequence joins TRBV5-4 and TRBJ2-7; tentative D call: TRBD1 (5 bases). V gave up 2 bases and J gave up 6 bases, with 9 bases separating them. Germline lookup yields CDR1 SGHNT and CDR2 YYREEE (reference sequence). This CDR3 comprises 12 residues. CDR3 amino acids: CASSFGHSEQYF. The CDR3 bases are TGTGCCAGCAGCTTCGGACACTCCGAGCAGTACTTC.

The chain is built from TRBV3-1 (or the pseudogene TRBV3-2) and TRBJ2-1; tentative D call: TRBD1 (5 bases). Germline CDR1 reads LGHDT; CDR2 reads YNNKEL (reference sequence). The CDR3 sequence is 17 residues long. The V gene lost 0 bases and the J gene lost 3 bases, with 15 bases spanning the gap. CDR3 protein: CASSQEGSTTVYNEQFF. The CDR3 DNA reads TGTGCCAGCAGCCAAGAAGGCTCGACGACAGTCTACAATGAGCAGTTCTTC.

This clone was seen once. The rearrangement links TRBV15 to TRBJ2-1, with D perhaps matching TRBD1 (6 bases). CDR1 and CDR2 (germline): LNHNV, YYDKDF (reference sequence). The CDR3 consists of 12 residues. Trimming removed 0 bases from V and 10 bases from J, with 7 bases in between. Here the CDR3 reads CATSRDRGEQFF. DNA of the CDR3: TGTGCCACCAGCAGAGATAGGGGGGAGCAGTTCTTC.

The chain has TRBV2 and TRBJ1-1; possibly TRBD1 for D (6 bases). The CDR3 consists of 14 residues. Germline V gene data show CDR1 as SNHLY and CDR2 as FYNNEI. V lost 8 bases and J 4 bases, leaving 17 bases between the germline ends. CDR3 bases: TGTGCCAGCGGAAAGCAGGGGTCGGGCACTGAAGCTTTCTTT. This sequence encodes CASGKQGSGTEAFF.

V gene TRBV5-6 combines with J gene TRBJ1-2; D is unresolved. Deletions cut 3 bases from V and 4 bases from J, with 19 bases between. Germline-derived CDR1 and CDR2 are SGHDT and YYEEEE. This CDR3 spans 16 amino acids. CDR3 residues: CASSYWTALTSYGYTF. In DNA, the CDR3 is TGTGCCAGCAGCTACTGGACTGCTTTAACTTCCTATGGCTACACCTTC.

The V call is TRBV4-1, the J call TRBJ1-5; no clear D gene. V shed 0 bases and J shed 6 bases, with 12 bases lying between them. This CDR3 has 15 residues. The V gene's germline CDR1 is MGHRA and CDR2 YSYEKL. The CDR3 region is CASSQDQREGQPQHF. DNA of the CDR3: TGCGCCAGCAGCCAAGATCAAAGGGAGGGTCAGCCCCAGCATTTT.

The rearrangement links TRBV15 to TRBJ2-7; D remains ambiguous. V was cut by 0 bases and J by 3 bases, with 9 bases left in between. Germline V gene sequence: CDR1 LNHNV, CDR2 YYDKDF (reference sequence). CDR3 length: 14 residues. DNA for the CDR3: TGTGCCACCAGCAGAGATCTTGGCGGCTACGAGCAGTACTTC. It specifies CATSRDLGGYEQYF.

V and J are TRBV3-1 (or the pseudogene TRBV3-2) and TRBJ1-2; the match to TRBD1 covers 8 bases. The ends lost 5 bases at V and 3 bases at J; junction bases unmatched: 2. The CDR3 sequence is 13 residues long. CDR1 and CDR2 (germline): LGHDT, YNNKEL (reference sequence). The CDR3 DNA sequence: TGTGCCAGCAGCAGGGGACAGGACTATGGCTACACCTTC. Its protein product is CASSRGQDYGYTF.

This sequence joins TRBV6-1 and TRBJ1-2, with 7 bases identical to TRBD1. The CDR3 runs to 15 residues. Germline CDR1 reads MNHNS; CDR2 reads SASEGT. With 10 bases clipped from V and 2 bases from J, the junction kept 13 bases outside the gene matches. The DNA of the CDR3 is TGTGCCATCCGGACAGGTGGATTTTTCAACTATGGCTACACCTTC. It specifies CAIRTGGFFNYGYTF.

The chain joins TRBV6-5 to TRBJ1-2; 7 bases align to TRBD1. Per germline, CDR1 MNHEY and CDR2 SVGAGI. The CDR3 runs to 14 residues. V gave up 5 bases and J gave up 6 bases; unmatched junction bases: 9. The CDR3 nucleotides read TGTGCCAGCAGTCCGCGGGACAGTACGGATGGCTACACCTTC. Its protein is CASSPRDSTDGYTF.

The chain uses TRBV18 and TRBJ1-3, with 8 bases fitting TRBD1. The germline V gene encodes CDR1 KGHSH and CDR2 LQKENI. This CDR3 comprises 14 residues. With V trimmed by 3 bases and J by 3 bases, 1 base remained unmatched. The CDR3 loop reads CASSPGQGGNTIYF. The CDR3, as DNA: TGTGCCAGCTCACCCGGACAGGGTGGAAACACCATATATTTT.

The V call is TRBV4-1, the J call TRBJ1-3; 7 bases match TRBD1. The ends lost 4 bases at V and 0 bases at J; junction bases unmatched: 3. Germline CDR1 is MGHRA and CDR2 is YSYEKL. CDR3 length: 15 residues. CDR3 protein: CASSRDSNSGNTIYF. The CDR3 DNA reads TGCGCCAGCAGCCGGGACAGCAACTCTGGAAACACCATATATTTT.

This clone was counted a few times. The DNA is omitted, as the CDR3 cannot be located on it reliably, and the CDR3 follows TCRdb's listing. The J gene is TRBJ2-2, the V gene TRBV5-1; the D call of TRBD1 is as the table states it, not checked on the DNA. The CDR3 adds up to 13 amino acids, both ends counted. Germline V lookup: CDR1 SGHRS, CDR2 YFSETQ. The CDR3 region is CASSFATGSDRFF.

This sequence joins TRBV20-1 and TRBJ2-7; D remains ambiguous. Trimming left V 3 bases short and J 2 bases short, with 5 bases between. The CDR3 has 11 residues. CDR1 is DFQATT, CDR2 SNEGSKA, per germline (reference sequence). CDR3 DNA: TGCAGTGCTAGGACAACCTACGAGCAGTACTTC. Protein product: CSARTTYEQYF.

The V gene is TRBV6-5, the J gene TRBJ1-6; TRBD1 matches at 7 bases. There are 14 residues in the CDR3. With V trimmed by 2 bases and J by 7 bases, 2 bases remained unmatched. CDR1 is MNHEY, CDR2 SVGAGI, per germline. The CDR3 nucleotides are TGTGCCAGCAGTTACGCAGGGGGGAATTCACCCCTCCACTTT. It codes for CASSYAGGNSPLHF.

The chain combines TRBV12-5 with TRBJ2-7, with D perhaps matching TRBD1 (6 bases). Germline-derived CDR1 and CDR2 are LGHNT and FRNRAP. V lost 1 base and J 10 bases, leaving 23 bases between the germline ends. The CDR3 is made up of 16 amino acids. For the CDR3, the DNA is TGTGCTAGTGGTTTGGCACCGGGACACTCCTTTACTAAACAGTACGTC. Its protein is CASGLAPGHSFTKQYV.

This sequence joins TRBV21-1 and TRBJ1-2. TRBV21-1 is given as a pseudogene. The CDR3 has 14 residues. This chain's CDR3 is CASSADPDLYGYTF. The CDR3 DNA reads as TGTGCCAGCAGCGCGGATCCGGATCTATATGGCTACACCTTC.

This clone was seen more than once but under ten times. This sequence joins TRBV7-2 and TRBJ1-6, with D unclear. V shed 2 bases and J shed 12 bases, with 11 bases lying between them. Germline loops: CDR1 SGHTA, CDR2 FQGNSA. CDR3 length: 13 amino acids. CDR3 sequence: CASSLSGFKPLHF. CDR3 nucleotide sequence: TGTGCCAGCAGCTTATCCGGGTTTAAACCCCTCCACTTT. Together with reference TRBV7-2 and TRBJ1-6, the CDR3 gives the full variable domain: GAGVSQSPSNKVTEKGKDVELRCDPISGHTALYWYRQSLGQGLEFLIYFQGNSAPDKSGLPSDRFSAERTGGSVSTLTIQRTQQEDSAVYLCASSLSGFKPLHFGNGTRLTVT.

The CDR3 is CASSNTGNGYTF. In DNA, the CDR3 is TGTGCCAGTAGTAACACAGGGAATGGCTACACCTTC. The rearrangement uses TRBV19 and TRBJ1-2; tentative D call: TRBD1 (6 bases). The germline V gene encodes CDR1 LNHDA and CDR2 SQIVND (reference sequence). The CDR3 is made up of 12 amino acids. Trimming pared 4 bases from V and 6 bases from J, leaving 9 bases between.

V is TRBV19 and J is TRBJ2-7, with TRBD2 as a possible D gene (5 bases). This CDR3 is 13 amino acids long. Trimming stripped 4 bases from V and 7 bases from J, with 14 bases between. Germline values: CDR1 LNHDA, CDR2 SQIVND (reference sequence). The CDR3, as DNA: TGTGCCAGTAGTAGGGAGAGGAGCCTAGAGCAGTACTTC. This sequence encodes CASSRERSLEQYF.

This clone showed up just once. This chain links TRBV6-2 or TRBV6-3 with TRBJ2-1, with 9 bases aligning to TRBD2. The CDR3 is 15 residues long. The V gene's germline CDR1 is MNHEY and CDR2 SVGEGT. V was clipped by 2 bases and J by 10 bases; unmatched bases: 9. Here the CDR3 DNA reads TGTGCCAGCAGTTACGGTGGCGGGGGGGCGAGAGAGCAGTTCTTC. It translates to CASSYGGGGAREQFF.

The chain couples TRBV6-5 to TRBJ2-2; D not resolved. Germline V gene sequence: CDR1 MNHEY, CDR2 SVGAGI. This CDR3 spans 14 amino acids. Trimming pared 6 bases from V and 7 bases from J, leaving 15 bases between. In DNA form, the CDR3 reads TGTGCCAGCAGCCGCTTTCGCGGCGGCGGGGAGCTGTTTTTT. Amino acids: CASSRFRGGGELFF.

The table lists this clone with a few counts. The rearrangement uses TRBV2 and TRBJ2-7; 9 nucleotides agree with TRBD1. Per germline, CDR1 SNHLY and CDR2 FYNNEI. There are 15 residues in the CDR3. V shed 6 bases and J 2 bases; nucleotides not matched to a gene: 8. The CDR3 sequence is CASSPNRDRAYEQYV. In DNA form, the CDR3 reads TGTGCCAGCAGCCCCAACCGGGACAGGGCCTACGAGCAGTACGTC.

This chain uses TRBV11-1 with TRBJ1-1; D is possibly TRBD1 (6 bases). This CDR3 spans 14 amino acids. Per the germline V gene, CDR1 is SGHAT and CDR2 is FQDESV (reference sequence). V dropped 4 bases and J dropped 3 bases, with 12 bases sitting between them. The CDR3 loop reads CASSSRDKDTEAFF. As DNA, the CDR3 is TGTGCCAGCAGCTCCAGGGACAAGGACACTGAAGCTTTCTTT. Supplemented by reference TRBV11-1 and TRBJ1-1, the full variable domain reads EAEVAQSPRYKITEKSQAVAFWCDPISGHATLYWYRQILGQGPELLVQFQDESVVDDSQLPKDRFSAERLKGVDSTLKIQPAELGDSAMYLCASSSRDKDTEAFFGQGTRLTVV.

The chain couples TRBV25-1 to TRBJ2-7; D is perhaps TRBD1 (5 bases). V was trimmed by 6 bases and J by 3 bases, leaving 9 bases between them. This CDR3 spans 12 amino acids. Germline V CDR1 and CDR2: MGHDK, SYGVNS. CDR3 protein: CASRGRDYEQYF. CDR3 bases: TGTGCCAGCAGAGGCAGGGACTACGAGCAGTACTTC.

The J gene is TRBJ1-1, the V gene TRBV5-1; D is undetermined. In germline, CDR1 is SGHRS, CDR2 YFSETQ. The CDR3 runs to 14 residues. V lost 3 bases, J lost 1 base, and 10 bases lay in between. The DNA for the CDR3 is TGCGCCAGCAGCTCCCCAACAAGGAACACTGAAGCTTTCTTT. This encodes CASSSPTRNTEAFF. Together with reference TRBV5-1 and TRBJ1-1, the CDR3 gives the full variable domain: KAGVTQTPRYLIKTRGQQVTLSCSPISGHRSVSWYQQTPGQGLQFLFEYFSETQRNKGNFPGRFSGRQFSNSRSEMNVSTLELGDSALYLCASSSPTRNTEAFFGQGTRLTVV.

The genes are TRBV12-2 and TRBJ1-4; the table calls TRBD1, which could not be checked here. TRBV12-2 is shown as a pseudogene. CDR3 size: 19 residues. CDR3 nucleotide sequence: TGTGCAAGTCGCTTATACACTTCAGATAAACAGGCAACTAATGAAAAACTGTTTTTT. Its translation: CASRLYTSDKQATNEKLFF.

The chain uses TRBV5-1 and TRBJ2-1, with 8 bases that match TRBD1. The CDR3 sequence is 14 residues long. The germline V gene has CDR1 SGHRS and CDR2 YFSETQ. V dropped 3 bases and J dropped 9; count of bases not matched to a gene: 8. The CDR3 DNA sequence: TGCGCCAGCAGCTCTGACAGGGGCGTCCCTGAGCAGTTCTTC. Its protein product is CASSSDRGVPEQFF.